This record concerns one T cell receptor beta chain sequence. Its antigen is unidentified. The data were taken from a study of OX40 agonist ivuxolimab in advanced cancers. Study-wide context: People in dose escalation had one of these cancers: hepatocellular carcinoma, melanoma, renal cell or head and neck cancer. Partial responses were observed in three patients, of whom one had hepatocellular carcinoma and two had cutaneous melanoma. General study results and limits: Compared with CD4+, CD8+ T cells on average had more expanded clones.

Sequenced by immunoSEQ multiplex PCR; TCRdb stores in-frame clones only, minus some. The profile shows 77,000 or so clones, about 93% of them singletons. Sampling times: baseline, cycle 4 day 1, cycle 7 day 1. Per the germline V gene, CDR1 is SGHRS and CDR2 is YFSETQ. V lost 4 bases to trimming and J lost 3 bases; unmatched junction nucleotides: 11. The CDR3 is made up of 18 amino acids. The source is an adult with an advanced solid tumor such as melanoma, head and neck, liver or kidney cancer. The chain carries TRBV5-1 and TRBJ2-1; 12 bases match TRBD2. The sequenced sample was CD4+ or CD8+ T cells sorted from blood, obtained in a trial of the OX40 agonist ivuxolimab. CDR3 in DNA: TGCGCCAGCAGCGCCCGACGGACTAGCGGGGCCGACTACAATGAGCAGTTCTTC. This encodes CASSARRTSGADYNEQFF.